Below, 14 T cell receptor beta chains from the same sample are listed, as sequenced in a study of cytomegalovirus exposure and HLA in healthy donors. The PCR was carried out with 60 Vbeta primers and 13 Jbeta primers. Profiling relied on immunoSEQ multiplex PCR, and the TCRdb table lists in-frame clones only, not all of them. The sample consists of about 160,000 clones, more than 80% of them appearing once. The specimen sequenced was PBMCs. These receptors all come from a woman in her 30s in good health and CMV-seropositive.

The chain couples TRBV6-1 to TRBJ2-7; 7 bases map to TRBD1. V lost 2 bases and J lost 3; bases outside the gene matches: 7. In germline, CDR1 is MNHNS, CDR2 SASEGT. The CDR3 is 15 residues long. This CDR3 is CASSELAGGNYEQYF. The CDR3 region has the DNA TGTGCCAGCAGTGAACTTGCAGGGGGTAACTACGAGCAGTACTTC.

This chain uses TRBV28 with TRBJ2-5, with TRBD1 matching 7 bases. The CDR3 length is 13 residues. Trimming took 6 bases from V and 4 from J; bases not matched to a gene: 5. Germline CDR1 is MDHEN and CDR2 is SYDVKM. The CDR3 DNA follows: TGTGCCAGCAGCCAAGGGGGCCGAGAGACCCAGTACTTC. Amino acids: CASSQGGRETQYF.

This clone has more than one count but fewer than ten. The CDR3 sequence is CASSPWDYQETQYF. CDR3 in DNA: TGTGCCAGCTCACCATGGGACTACCAAGAGACCCAGTACTTC. The V and J genes are TRBV18 and TRBJ2-5, with D possibly being TRBD2 (6 bases). Trimming removed 2 bases at V and 0 bases at J, with 7 bases between. Germline CDR1 and CDR2: KGHSH and LQKENI. This CDR3 region has 14 residues.

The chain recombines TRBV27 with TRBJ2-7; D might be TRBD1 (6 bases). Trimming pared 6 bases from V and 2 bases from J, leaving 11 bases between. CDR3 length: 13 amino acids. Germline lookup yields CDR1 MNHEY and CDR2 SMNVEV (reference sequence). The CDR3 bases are TGTGCCAGCAGCCCCAGGGGAACCTACGAGCAGTACTTC. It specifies CASSPRGTYEQYF.

The CDR3 loop is CATSRGSETQYF. The CDR3 DNA reads as TGTGCCACCAGCAGGGGCTCGGAGACCCAGTACTTC. V usage is TRBV15 and J usage is TRBJ2-5; D remains ambiguous. The CDR3 consists of 12 residues. V was shortened by 3 bases and J by 5 bases, with 7 bases between the two germline ends. Germline CDR1 and CDR2: LNHNV and YYDKDF (reference sequence).

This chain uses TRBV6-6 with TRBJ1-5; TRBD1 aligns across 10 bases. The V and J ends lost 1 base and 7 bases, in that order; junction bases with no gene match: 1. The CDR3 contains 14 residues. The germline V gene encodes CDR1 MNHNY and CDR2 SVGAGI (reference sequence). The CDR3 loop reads CASSYWTGGQPQHF. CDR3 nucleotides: TGTGCCAGCAGTTACTGGACAGGGGGACAGCCCCAGCATTTT.

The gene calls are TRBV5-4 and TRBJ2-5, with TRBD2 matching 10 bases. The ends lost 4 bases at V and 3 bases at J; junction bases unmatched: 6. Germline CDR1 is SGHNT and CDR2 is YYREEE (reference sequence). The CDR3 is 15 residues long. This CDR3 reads CASSPTSGPKETQYF. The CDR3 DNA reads TGTGCCAGCAGCCCGACTAGCGGGCCTAAAGAGACCCAGTACTTC.

The CDR3 region has the DNA TGTGCCACCACGGGACAGGCCTACAATGAGCAGTTCTTC. Its translation is CATTGQAYNEQFF. The chain couples TRBV6-1 to TRBJ2-1; 8 bases are shared with TRBD1. V dropped 10 bases and J dropped 2; count of bases not matched to a gene: 4. The CDR3 sequence is 13 residues long. CDR1 is MNHNS, CDR2 SASEGT, per germline.

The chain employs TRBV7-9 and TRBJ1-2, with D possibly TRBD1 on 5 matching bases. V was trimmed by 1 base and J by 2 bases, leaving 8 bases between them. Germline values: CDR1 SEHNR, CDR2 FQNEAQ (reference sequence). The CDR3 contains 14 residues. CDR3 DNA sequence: TGTGCCAGCAGCTTAGTGGCAGGGAACTATGGCTACACCTTC. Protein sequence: CASSLVAGNYGYTF.

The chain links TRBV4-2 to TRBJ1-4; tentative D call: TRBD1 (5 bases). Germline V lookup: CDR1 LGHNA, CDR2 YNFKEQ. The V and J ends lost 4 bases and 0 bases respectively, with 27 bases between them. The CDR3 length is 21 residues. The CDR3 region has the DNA TGTGCCAGCAGCCCCGTTGGTGGTTGGAGGGATCAGGGCCCAACTAATGAAAAACTGTTTTTT. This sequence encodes CASSPVGGWRDQGPTNEKLFF.

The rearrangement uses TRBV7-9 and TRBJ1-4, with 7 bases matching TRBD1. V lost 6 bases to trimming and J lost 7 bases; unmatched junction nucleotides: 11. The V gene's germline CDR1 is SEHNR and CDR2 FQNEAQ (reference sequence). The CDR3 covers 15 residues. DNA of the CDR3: TGTGCCAGCAGTCGCCCGCCGGGACAGAGTGAAAAACTGTTTTTT. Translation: CASSRPPGQSEKLFF.

CDR3 coding DNA: TGTGCCAGCAGCTACCGGGGAGGGAGCTCCTACGAGCAGTACTTC. Translation gives CASSYRGGSSYEQYF. The chain carries TRBV7-2 and TRBJ2-5; 7 nucleotides match TRBD2. The last part of the DNA fits TRBJ2-7 better; the J call may be wrong. Germline loops: CDR1 SGHTA, CDR2 FQGNSA. This CDR3 comprises 15 residues.

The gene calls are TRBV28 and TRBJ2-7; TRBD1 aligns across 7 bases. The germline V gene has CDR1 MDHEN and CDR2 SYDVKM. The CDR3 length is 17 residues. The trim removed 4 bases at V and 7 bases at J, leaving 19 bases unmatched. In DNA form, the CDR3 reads TGTGCCAGCAGTTACCTTGGACAGGCCATACCCAGACGGGAGCAGTACTTC. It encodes CASSYLGQAIPRREQYF.

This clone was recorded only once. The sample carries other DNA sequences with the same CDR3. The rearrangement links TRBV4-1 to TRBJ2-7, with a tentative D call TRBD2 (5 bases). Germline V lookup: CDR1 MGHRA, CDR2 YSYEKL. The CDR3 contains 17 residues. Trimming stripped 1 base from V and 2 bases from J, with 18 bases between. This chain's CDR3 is CASSQAAGSLRAYEQYF. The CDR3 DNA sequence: TGCGCCAGCAGCCAAGCTGCGGGTTCCCTCCGCGCCTACGAGCAGTACTTC.